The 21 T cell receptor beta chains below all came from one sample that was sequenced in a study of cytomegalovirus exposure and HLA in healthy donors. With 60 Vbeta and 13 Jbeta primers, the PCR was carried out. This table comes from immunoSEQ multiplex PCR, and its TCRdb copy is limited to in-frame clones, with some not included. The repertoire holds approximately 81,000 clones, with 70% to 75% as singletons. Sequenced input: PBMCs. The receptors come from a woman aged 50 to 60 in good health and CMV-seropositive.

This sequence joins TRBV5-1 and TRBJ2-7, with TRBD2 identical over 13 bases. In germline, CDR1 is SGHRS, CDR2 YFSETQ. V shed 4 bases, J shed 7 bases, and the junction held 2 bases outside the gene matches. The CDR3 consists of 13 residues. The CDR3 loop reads CASSRGLAGEQYF. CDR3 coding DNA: TGCGCCAGCAGCAGGGGACTAGCGGGAGAGCAGTACTTC. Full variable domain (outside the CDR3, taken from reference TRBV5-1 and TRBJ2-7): KAGVTQTPRYLIKTRGQQVTLSCSPISGHRSVSWYQQTPGQGLQFLFEYFSETQRNKGNFPGRFSGRQFSNSRSEMNVSTLELGDSALYLCASSRGLAGEQYFGPGTRLTVT.

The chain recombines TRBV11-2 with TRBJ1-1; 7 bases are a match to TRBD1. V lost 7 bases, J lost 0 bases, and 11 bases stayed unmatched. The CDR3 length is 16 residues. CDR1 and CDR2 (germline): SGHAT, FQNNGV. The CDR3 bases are TGTGCCAGCACCCTACCGGGACAGAAAATGAACACTGAAGCTTTCTTT. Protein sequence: CASTLPGQKMNTEAFF.

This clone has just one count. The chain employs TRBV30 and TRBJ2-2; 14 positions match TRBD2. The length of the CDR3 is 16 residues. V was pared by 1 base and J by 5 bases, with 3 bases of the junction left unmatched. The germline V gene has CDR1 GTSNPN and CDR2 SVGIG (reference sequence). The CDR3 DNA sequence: TGTGCCTGGAGTGGACTAGCGGGAGGGCGGACCGGGGAGCTGTTTTTT. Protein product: CAWSGLAGGRTGELFF.

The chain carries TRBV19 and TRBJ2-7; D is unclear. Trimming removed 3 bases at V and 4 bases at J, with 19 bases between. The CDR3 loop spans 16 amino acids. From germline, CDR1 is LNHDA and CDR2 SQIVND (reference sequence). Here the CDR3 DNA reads TGTGCCAGTAGTATCCGACCCAGTGCGACTTTATACGAGCAGTACTTC. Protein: CASSIRPSATLYEQYF.

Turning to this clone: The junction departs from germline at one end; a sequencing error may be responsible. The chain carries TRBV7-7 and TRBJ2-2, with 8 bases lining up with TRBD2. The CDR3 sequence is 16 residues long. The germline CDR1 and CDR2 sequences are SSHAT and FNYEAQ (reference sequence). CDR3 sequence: CASSRAGAELPGELFF. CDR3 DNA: TGTGCTAGCAGCAGAGCGGGAGCCGAATTGCCCGGGGAGCTGTTTTTT.

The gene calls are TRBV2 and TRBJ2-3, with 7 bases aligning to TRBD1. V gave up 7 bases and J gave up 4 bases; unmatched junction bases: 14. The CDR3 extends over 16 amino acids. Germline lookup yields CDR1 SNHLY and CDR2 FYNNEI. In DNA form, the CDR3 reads TGTGCCAGCAAGGATATCCGGGACAGTGGCCCAGATACGCAGTATTTT. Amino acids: CASKDIRDSGPDTQYF. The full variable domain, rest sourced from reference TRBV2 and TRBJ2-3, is EPEVTQTPSHQVTQMGQEVILRCVPISNHLYFYWYRQILGQKVEFLVSFYNNEISEKSEIFDDQFSVERPDGSNFTLKIRSTKLEDSAMYFCASKDIRDSGPDTQYFGPGTRLTVL.

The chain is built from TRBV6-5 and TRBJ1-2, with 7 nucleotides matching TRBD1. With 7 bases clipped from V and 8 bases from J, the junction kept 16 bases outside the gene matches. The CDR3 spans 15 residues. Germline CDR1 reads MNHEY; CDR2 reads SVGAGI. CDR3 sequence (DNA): TGTGCCAGCAACCCGGCCGGACAGGAAGGAGGGGGCTACACCTTC. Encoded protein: CASNPAGQEGGGYTF.

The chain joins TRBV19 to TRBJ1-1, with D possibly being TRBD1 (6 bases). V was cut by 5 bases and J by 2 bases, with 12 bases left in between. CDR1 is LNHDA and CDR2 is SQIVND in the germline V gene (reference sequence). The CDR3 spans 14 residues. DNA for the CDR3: TGTGCCAGTAGTCCGAGGACAGCTAACACTGAAGCTTTCTTT. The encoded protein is CASSPRTANTEAFF.

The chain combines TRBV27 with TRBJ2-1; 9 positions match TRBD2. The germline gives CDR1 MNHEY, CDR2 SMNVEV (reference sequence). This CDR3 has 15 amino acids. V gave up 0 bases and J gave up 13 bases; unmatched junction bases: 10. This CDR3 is CASSLSVAGVRVQFF. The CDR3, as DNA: TGTGCCAGCAGTTTATCGGTAGCGGGAGTTCGTGTTCAGTTCTTC.

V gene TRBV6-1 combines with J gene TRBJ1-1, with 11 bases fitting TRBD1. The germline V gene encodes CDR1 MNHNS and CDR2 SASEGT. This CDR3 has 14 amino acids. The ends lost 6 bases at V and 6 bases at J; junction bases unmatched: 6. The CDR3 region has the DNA TGTGCCAGCAGATTCGGGACAGGGGGGCCTGAAGCTTTCTTT. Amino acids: CASRFGTGGPEAFF.

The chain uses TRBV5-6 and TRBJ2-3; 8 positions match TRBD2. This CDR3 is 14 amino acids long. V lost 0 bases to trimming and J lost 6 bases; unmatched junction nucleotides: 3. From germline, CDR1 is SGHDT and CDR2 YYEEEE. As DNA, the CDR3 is TGTGCCAGCAGCTTGGGAGCGGGAGTGGATACGCAGTATTTT. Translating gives CASSLGAGVDTQYF.

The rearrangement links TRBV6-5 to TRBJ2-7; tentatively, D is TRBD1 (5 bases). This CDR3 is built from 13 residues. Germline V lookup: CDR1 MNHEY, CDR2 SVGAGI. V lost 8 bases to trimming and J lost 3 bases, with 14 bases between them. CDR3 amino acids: CASGASPSYEQYF. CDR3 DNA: TGTGCCAGCGGGGCGTCTCCAAGCTACGAGCAGTACTTC.

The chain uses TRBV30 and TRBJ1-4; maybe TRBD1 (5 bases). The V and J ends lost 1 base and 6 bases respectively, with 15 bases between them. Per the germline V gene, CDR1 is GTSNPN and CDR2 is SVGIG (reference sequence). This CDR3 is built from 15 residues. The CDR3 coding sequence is TGTGCCTGGAGTGACGGAGGGGCGGGATATGAAAAACTGTTTTTT. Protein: CAWSDGGAGYEKLFF. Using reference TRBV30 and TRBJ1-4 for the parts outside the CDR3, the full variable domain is SQTIHQWPATLVQPVGSPLSLECTVEGTSNPNLYWYRQAAGRGLQLLFYSVGIGQISSEVPQNLSASRPQDRQFILSSKKLLLSDSGFYLCAWSDGGAGYEKLFFGSGTQLSVL.

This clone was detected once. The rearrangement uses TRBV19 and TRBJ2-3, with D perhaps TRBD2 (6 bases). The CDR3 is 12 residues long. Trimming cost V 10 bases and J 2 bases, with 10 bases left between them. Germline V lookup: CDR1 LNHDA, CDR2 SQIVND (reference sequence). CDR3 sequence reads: CATGTYTDTQYF. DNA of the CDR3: TGTGCCACCGGGACTTACACAGATACGCAGTATTTT.

Here the CDR3 DNA reads TGCGCCAGCAGCTTGAATATAGCGGGAGGAAGGAGCGAGCAGTACTTC. Protein sequence: CASSLNIAGGRSEQYF. The chain couples TRBV5-1 to TRBJ2-7; TRBD2 agrees at 10 bases. Losses at the gene ends were 1 base for V and 6 bases for J; bases not matched to a gene: 10. Germline V gene lookup returns CDR1 SGHRS and CDR2 YFSETQ. This CDR3 has 16 amino acids.

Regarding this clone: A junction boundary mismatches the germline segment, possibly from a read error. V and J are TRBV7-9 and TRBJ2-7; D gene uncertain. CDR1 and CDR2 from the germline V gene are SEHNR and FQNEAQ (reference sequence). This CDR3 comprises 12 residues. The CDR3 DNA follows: TGTTCCAGCAGTCTAAAATCTTACGAGCAGTACTTC. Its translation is CSSSLKSYEQYF.

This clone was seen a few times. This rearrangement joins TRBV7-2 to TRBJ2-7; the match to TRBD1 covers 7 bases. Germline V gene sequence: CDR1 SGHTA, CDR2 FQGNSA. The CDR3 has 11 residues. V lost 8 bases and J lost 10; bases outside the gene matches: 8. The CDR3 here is CASSARTGQYF. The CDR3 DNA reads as TGTGCCAGCTCCGCCCGGACAGGCCAGTACTTC.

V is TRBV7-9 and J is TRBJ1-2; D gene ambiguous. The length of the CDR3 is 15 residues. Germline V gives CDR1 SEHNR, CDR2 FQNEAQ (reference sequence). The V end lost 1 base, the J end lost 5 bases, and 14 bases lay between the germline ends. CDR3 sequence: CASSLEQSTFYGYTF. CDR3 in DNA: TGTGCCAGCAGCTTAGAACAGTCGACCTTTTATGGCTACACCTTC.

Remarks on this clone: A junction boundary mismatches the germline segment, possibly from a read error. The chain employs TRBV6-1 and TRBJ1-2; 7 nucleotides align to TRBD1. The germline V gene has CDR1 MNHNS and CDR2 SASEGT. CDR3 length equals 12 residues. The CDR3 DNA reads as TGTGCCAGCAGTGCGACAGGGTACGGCTACCCCTTC. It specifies CASSATGYGYPF.

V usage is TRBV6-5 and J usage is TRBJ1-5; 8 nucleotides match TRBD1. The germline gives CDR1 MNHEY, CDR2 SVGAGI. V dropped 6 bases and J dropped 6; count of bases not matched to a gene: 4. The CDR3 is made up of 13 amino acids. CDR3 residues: CASSLDRVQPQHF. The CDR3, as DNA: TGTGCCAGCAGCCTGGACAGGGTTCAGCCCCAGCATTTT.

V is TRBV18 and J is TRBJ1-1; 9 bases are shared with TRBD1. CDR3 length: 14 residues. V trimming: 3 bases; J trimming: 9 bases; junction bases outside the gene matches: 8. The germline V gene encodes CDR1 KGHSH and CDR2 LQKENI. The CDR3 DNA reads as TGTGCCAGCTCACCCCCGGGACAGGGTTTCCAAGCTTTCTTT. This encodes CASSPPGQGFQAFF.